The rows below give T cell receptor beta chains drawn from one sample of a study of T cells after yellow fever vaccination. Each CDR3 protein is one row after TCRdb ran MiXCR on the 5' RACE reads. The data show roughly 160,000 distinct CDR3 sequences, with roughly 9% seen just once and roughly a third held by the top ten. Sample: CD8+ T cells sorted from PBMCs, taken 45 days after the yellow fever booster vaccination. These receptors originate from a man between 18 and 35 years old who received the YFV17D yellow fever vaccine. CDR3s include the opening cysteine and the closing phenylalanine or tryptophan. The order of the fields is J gene, clone size, V gene, CDR3 protein. The size of a clone is reported for some rows only, either as once, few or many, or as a class for expanded clones.

TRBJ2-7 many TRBV6-2/TRBV6-3 CASSYPFGRPRHEQYF
TRBJ2-1 few TRBV20-1 CSAPGESYNEQFF
TRBJ2-5 . TRBV28 CASSFIGTGVLGETQYF
TRBJ2-7 few TRBV27 CASSGIGGFGPYEQYF
TRBJ2-2 few TRBV19 CASSIWGANTGELFF
TRBJ2-1 . TRBV12-3/TRBV12-4 CASSFTSGGLEFF
TRBJ2-7 . TRBV10-3 CAISESAGTGGHEQYF
TRBJ1-5 few TRBV11-3 CASSPGQGQPQHF
TRBJ1-1 . TRBV4-1 CASSPFEDRMNTEAFF
TRBJ1-1 few TRBV4-1 CASSQGGVANTEAFF
TRBJ2-7 few TRBV7-9 CASSSSRETASYEQYF
TRBJ1-2 . TRBV18 CASSLSGTGSGYTF
TRBJ1-1 . TRBV19 CASSANWGELRTEAFF
TRBJ2-1 large TRBV7-3 CASSATLGEQFF
TRBJ2-1 many TRBV20-1 CSARDSAGPYNEQFF
TRBJ2-6 many TRBV20-1 CSASRTGISGANVLTF
TRBJ1-1 few TRBV6-2/TRBV6-3 CASSYTGVTEAFF
TRBJ2-5 . TRBV21-1 CASTQKDGGVRTQYF
TRBJ2-1 few TRBV9 CASSVGVAGGPSYNEQFF
TRBJ1-2 few TRBV29-1 CSVEKTGVSYGYTF
TRBJ2-1 . TRBV7-9 CASSLGAAGSLNEQFF
TRBJ2-3 few TRBV29-1 CSVALRGQDTDTQYF
TRBJ1-1 few TRBV6-5 CASSPQAGWSEAFF
TRBJ2-7 . TRBV4-3 CASSQDRHGSYEQYF
TRBJ2-1 few TRBV7-8 CASSETLGGGRQFF
TRBJ1-2 few TRBV7-9 CASSRLSTGTVYGYTF
TRBJ1-2 many TRBV7-9 CASRTGEGGGYTF